The present T cell receptor (beta chain) was sequenced within a study of T cells expressing NK-cell markers. On the study more broadly: CD3+CD56+NKG2C+, CD3+CD56+NKG2C- and CD3+CD56-NKG2C+ T cells, once sorted, supplied the TCR beta repertoires.

The germline V gene encodes CDR1 MNHNS and CDR2 SASEGT. The CDR3 sequence is 14 residues long. Template switching by 5'RACE with UMIs generated the TCR beta cDNA. TCRdb re-called the 5' RACE reads and catalogs CDR3 proteins one per entry, DNA excluded. This listing includes 500,000 to 700,000 distinct CDR3 sequences. With regard to this clonotype: As yet, its antigen is unknown.

Whole-study findings and limits: Dominant NKG2C+ clonotypes made up roughly 1.0-8% of CD8+ T cells in several donors.

The TCR comes from a man younger than 30 in good health. This chain joins TRBV6-1 and TRBJ1-1; TCRdb returns TRBD1, unconfirmable since there is no DNA. The sequenced sample consisted of blood T cells: a sorted CD56 or NKG2C T cell subset, CD4+ or CD8+ T cells, or bulk PBMC T cells (not recorded which). CDR3 sequence reads: CASSDQGRTTEAFF.